This T cell receptor (beta chain) was retrieved from a study of blood T cell repertoires in COVID-19. The protocol was immunoSEQ multiplex PCR, while the TCRdb copy is restricted to in-frame clones and leaves out a portion. The table has more than 100,000 clones, 75% to 90% seen once. Trimming took 6 bases from V and 9 from J, leaving 15 bases between them. Per germline, CDR1 SNHLY and CDR2 FYNNEI. CDR3 length equals 13 residues. This clone was recorded only once. Sequencing used peripheral blood. The clonotype comes from a middle-aged man with active COVID-19. The chain has TRBV2 and TRBJ2-1, with a weak D call TRBD1 (5 bases). The CDR3 DNA reads TGTGCCAGCAGCTGGACACTTTTGGGTGAGCAGTTCTTC. Protein sequence: CASSWTLLGEQFF.